This T cell receptor (beta chain) was sequenced for a study of beta chain features in type 1 diabetes. This clone has only a few counts. Since all of the isolated RNA was reverse transcribed, expressed TCRB transcripts were what got sequenced. Assay used: immunoSEQ multiplex PCR; TCRdb lists only in-frame clones, some missing. The table lists under 300,000 clones, 27% of them singletons. This clonotype was obtained from a man aged 25 to 40 in good health. Specimen: central memory CD4+ T cells from blood.

CDR3: CASSAIVSSYNEQFF. CDR3 coding DNA: TGTGCCAGCAGCGCGATCGTGAGCTCCTACAATGAGCAGTTCTTC. The V gene is TRBV9, the J gene TRBJ2-1, with D unresolved. The V gene's germline CDR1 is SGDLS and CDR2 YYNGEE. The CDR3 spans 15 residues. V dropped 3 bases and J dropped 0 bases, with 10 bases sitting between them.